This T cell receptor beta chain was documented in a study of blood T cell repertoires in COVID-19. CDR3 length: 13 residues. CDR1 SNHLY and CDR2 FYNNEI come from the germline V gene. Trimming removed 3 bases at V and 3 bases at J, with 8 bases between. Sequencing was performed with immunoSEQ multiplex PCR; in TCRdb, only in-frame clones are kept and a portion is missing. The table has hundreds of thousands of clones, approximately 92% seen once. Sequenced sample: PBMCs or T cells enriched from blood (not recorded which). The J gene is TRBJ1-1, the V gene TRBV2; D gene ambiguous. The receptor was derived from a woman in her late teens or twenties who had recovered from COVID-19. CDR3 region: CASSEEAYTEAFF. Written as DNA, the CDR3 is TGTGCCAGCAGTGAGGAGGCGTACACTGAAGCTTTCTTT.